The 20 T cell receptor beta chains given below trace back to one sample, sequenced in a study of control samples from healthy donors and cancer patients. Sequencing used immunoSEQ multiplex PCR; TCRdb keeps in-frame clones, though not all of them. The data contain about 150,000 clones, around 88% of them singletons. Sequences were obtained from blood. These receptors all come from a young man in good health.

This chain connects TRBV19 to TRBJ1-1; 9 nucleotides match TRBD1. The CDR3 runs to 18 residues. In germline, CDR1 is LNHDA, CDR2 SQIVND (reference sequence). The V segment lost 7 bases and the J segment 0 bases; nucleotides outside the gene matches: 15. The CDR3 spells CASNRLQGAKPMNTEAFF. The CDR3 coding sequence is TGTGCCAGTAACAGATTACAGGGGGCTAAACCCATGAACACTGAAGCTTTCTTT.

The chain recombines TRBV6-5 with TRBJ1-2; TRBD1 might be the D (5 bases). Trimming removed 4 bases from V and 3 bases from J, with 9 bases in between. The CDR3 consists of 13 residues. Looked up from germline, CDR1 is MNHEY and CDR2 is SVGAGI. CDR3 in DNA: TGTGCCAGCAGTTTGGGACCCGACTATGGCTACACCTTC. Amino acid sequence: CASSLGPDYGYTF.

This sequence joins TRBV3-1 (or the pseudogene TRBV3-2) and TRBJ1-3; no clear D gene. CDR1 and CDR2 (germline): LGHDT, YNNKEL (reference sequence). The V end lost 2 bases, the J end lost 3 bases, and 20 bases lay between the germline ends. The CDR3 has 18 amino acids. CDR3: CASSQLIGMTEGGNTIYF. The CDR3 nucleotides are TGTGCCAGCAGCCAATTGATTGGAATGACGGAAGGTGGAAACACCATATATTTT.

The chain has TRBV27 and TRBJ2-7; 9 bases map to TRBD1. The CDR3 totals 14 residues. CDR1 MNHEY and CDR2 SMNVEV come from the germline V gene (reference sequence). Trimming removed 5 bases from V and 2 bases from J; junction bases left unmatched: 4. The CDR3 DNA reads as TGTGCCAGCAGTGGGGGACAGGGCACCTACGAGCAGTACTTC. Its translation is CASSGGQGTYEQYF.

V gene TRBV27 combines with J gene TRBJ2-1; D perhaps matches TRBD1 (5 bases). The V end was cut by 5 bases, the J end by 6 bases, with 23 bases between. This CDR3 contains 17 residues. Germline CDR1 reads MNHEY; CDR2 reads SMNVEV (reference sequence). CDR3 DNA sequence: TGTGCCAGCAGTCGGTCTTTCCAGGGTCGCCCCAGCAATGAGCAGTTCTTC. Translated, it gives CASSRSFQGRPSNEQFF.

The table lists this clone with a count of one. V is TRBV28 and J is TRBJ1-3; D unclear. CDR1 and CDR2 from the germline V gene are MDHEN and SYDVKM. The V and J ends lost 5 bases and 9 bases respectively, with 11 bases between them. The CDR3 is 12 amino acids. The CDR3, as DNA: TGTGCCAGCAGTCCGAGGAGGAGCACCATATATTTT. This gives the protein CASSPRRSTIYF.

The table lists this clone with a count of one. The rearrangement uses TRBV18 and TRBJ1-5; weak D call: TRBD1 (6 bases). V lost 2 bases, J lost 3 bases, and 11 bases lay in between. The CDR3 is 15 amino acids. Per germline, CDR1 KGHSH and CDR2 LQKENI. The chain's CDR3 is CASSPDGQSNQPQHF. The DNA for the CDR3 is TGTGCCAGCTCACCAGACGGACAGTCCAATCAGCCCCAGCATTTT.

The rearrangement uses TRBV2 and TRBJ2-2; 12 bases align to TRBD2. Germline V lookup: CDR1 SNHLY, CDR2 FYNNEI. The CDR3 is made up of 17 amino acids. The V and J ends lost 7 bases and 0 bases, in that order; junction bases with no gene match: 6. In DNA, the CDR3 is TGTGCCAGCACCCCTCTAGCGGGGGGGACGAACACCGGGGAGCTGTTTTTT. Its protein product is CASTPLAGGTNTGELFF.

The rearrangement joins TRBV3-1 (or the pseudogene TRBV3-2) to TRBJ2-7; 7 nucleotides line up with TRBD1. The V and J ends lost 1 base and 6 bases, in that order; junction bases with no gene match: 6. CDR3 length: 14 residues. CDR1 LGHDT and CDR2 YNNKEL come from the germline V gene (reference sequence). CDR3 in amino acids: CASSQVDRASEQYF. The CDR3 DNA is TGTGCCAGCAGCCAAGTTGACAGGGCGTCCGAGCAGTACTTC.

The chain uses TRBV18 and TRBJ1-1; 7 nucleotides match TRBD1. The junction had 5 bases not matched to a gene; V was cut back by 1 base and J by 6 bases. CDR3 length equals 14 residues. CDR1 and CDR2 from the germline V gene are KGHSH and LQKENI. The CDR3: CASSPQTGQAEAFF. The CDR3 DNA reads TGTGCCAGCTCACCACAGACAGGGCAGGCTGAAGCTTTCTTT.

The J gene is TRBJ1-1, the V gene TRBV3-1 (or the pseudogene TRBV3-2); D perhaps matches TRBD1 (6 bases). The CDR3 runs to 11 residues. With 7 bases removed from V and 7 bases from J, the gap between germline ends came to 10 bases. Germline CDR1 and CDR2: LGHDT and YNNKEL (reference sequence). The CDR3 DNA follows: TGTGCCAGCACCAGGGGCGATGAAGCTTTCTTT. Translation gives CASTRGDEAFF.

The V and J genes are TRBV7-8 and TRBJ1-6; D uncertain. Between the trimmed V and J ends, which lost 1 base and 13 bases, there was a span of 11 bases. This CDR3 spans 13 amino acids. CDR1 is SGHVS, CDR2 FQNEAQ, per germline. The CDR3 region is CASSLVANSPLHF. The CDR3 coding sequence is TGTGCCAGCAGCTTAGTGGCGAACTCCCCCCTCCACTTT.

The chain carries TRBV5-1 and TRBJ1-2; a possible D gene is TRBD1 (5 bases). Germline V gene data show CDR1 as SGHRS and CDR2 as YFSETQ. V lost 1 base, J lost 7 bases, and 14 bases lay in between. The length of the CDR3 is 14 residues. The CDR3 is CASSLTAREAGYTF. The CDR3 DNA sequence: TGCGCCAGCAGCTTGACAGCCAGGGAAGCTGGCTACACCTTC.

V gene TRBV6-2 or TRBV6-3 combines with J gene TRBJ2-2; weak D call: TRBD2 (7 bases). V gave up 2 bases and J gave up 3 bases, with 13 bases separating them. There are 16 residues in the CDR3. The germline gives CDR1 MNHEY, CDR2 SVGEGT. The CDR3 region is CASSYVGGADTGELFF. The CDR3 coding sequence is TGTGCCAGCAGTTACGTAGGGGGGGCCGACACCGGGGAGCTGTTTTTT.

In this sample, this clone turned up once. CDR3 sequence reads: CASSDRRDISYEQYF. DNA of the CDR3: TGTGCCAGCAGTGACAGGAGGGACATCTCCTACGAGCAGTACTTC. V usage is TRBV6-1 and J usage is TRBJ2-7, with D perhaps TRBD1 or TRBD2 (6 bases each). Germline V gene data show CDR1 as MNHNS and CDR2 as SASEGT. The CDR3 extends over 15 amino acids. V was pared by 3 bases and J by 0 bases, with 12 bases between.

The V call is TRBV10-3, the J call TRBJ2-7, with TRBD1 identical over 8 bases. The CDR3 runs 14 residues. The V gene's germline CDR1 is ENHRY and CDR2 SYGVKD. V was pared by 1 base and J by 2 bases, with 1 base of the junction left unmatched. The chain's CDR3 is CAISEWTGTYEQYF. The CDR3 bases are TGTGCCATCAGTGAGTGGACAGGGACCTACGAGCAGTACTTC.

J is TRBJ2-3 and V is TRBV4-2, with D perhaps TRBD2 (6 bases). The germline V gene has CDR1 LGHNA and CDR2 YNFKEQ. Trimming removed 4 bases from V and 7 bases from J, with 15 bases in between. The CDR3 is 14 amino acids. CDR3 sequence reads: CASSLRRGWYTQYF. DNA for the CDR3: TGTGCCAGCAGCCTCCGGAGGGGTTGGTATACGCAGTATTTT.

This chain connects TRBV7-9 to TRBJ2-3; either TRBD1 or TRBD2 may supply D (5 bases each). CDR3 length equals 15 residues. Germline CDR1 and CDR2: SEHNR and FQNEAQ (reference sequence). V was trimmed by 10 bases and J by 1 base, leaving 18 bases between them. The CDR3 bases are TGTGCCATCGAAAGAAGGGACGGACGCACAGATACGCAGTATTTT. Its translation: CAIERRDGRTDTQYF.

The chain employs TRBV6-5 and TRBJ1-3; D is uncertain. V was pared by 1 base and J by 7 bases, with 11 bases between. The CDR3 totals 14 residues. Looked up from germline, CDR1 is MNHEY and CDR2 is SVGAGI. This chain's CDR3 is CASSYWGADNTIYF. CDR3 DNA sequence: TGTGCCAGCAGTTACTGGGGTGCAGATAACACCATATATTTT.

V gene TRBV28 combines with J gene TRBJ2-1; no definite D call. CDR1 and CDR2 from the germline V gene are MDHEN and SYDVKM. Trimming cost V 4 bases and J 5 bases, with 6 bases left between them. The CDR3 runs 12 residues. Written as DNA, the CDR3 is TGTGCCAGCAGTTCCCTCAACAATGAGCAGTTCTTC. Residues: CASSSLNNEQFF.